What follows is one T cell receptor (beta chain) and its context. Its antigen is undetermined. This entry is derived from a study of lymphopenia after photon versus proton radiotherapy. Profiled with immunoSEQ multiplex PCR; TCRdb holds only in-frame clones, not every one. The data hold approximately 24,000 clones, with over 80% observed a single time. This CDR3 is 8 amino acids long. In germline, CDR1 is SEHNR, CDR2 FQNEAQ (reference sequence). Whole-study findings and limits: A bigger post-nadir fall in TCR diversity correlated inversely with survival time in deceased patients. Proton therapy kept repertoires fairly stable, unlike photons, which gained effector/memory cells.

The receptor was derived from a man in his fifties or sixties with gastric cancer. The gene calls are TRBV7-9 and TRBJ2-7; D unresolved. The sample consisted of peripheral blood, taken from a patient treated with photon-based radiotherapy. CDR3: CASSLYRV. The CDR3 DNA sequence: TGTGCCAGCAGCTTATACCGCGTC.